This TCR beta chain was sequenced during a study of T-cell memory formation after mild COVID-19. Study-level background: There were largely donor-specific TCR clusters.

With respect to this clonotype: Its target is not known.

Broader study findings: Pre-infection memory showed some responding clones, and this suggested that cross-reactive memory joined.

The CDR3 sequence is 13 residues long. Germline V gene lookup returns CDR1 SGHTA and CDR2 FQGNSA. Employing constant-segment primers, 5'RACE generated TCR alpha and TCR beta cDNA libraries bearing sample barcodes and UMIs. TCRdb passed the 5' RACE reads through MiXCR, listing each CDR3 protein once. The sample holds roughly 610,000 distinct CDR3 sequences, approximately 15% seen once. Sequenced input: PBMCs or a T cell subset sorted from them (not recorded which). The sequence was obtained from an adult woman who had mild COVID-19 (a few samples of this study predate the infection). Cell type and time point are not known. This rearrangement joins TRBV7-2 to TRBJ2-7; 10 bases align to TRBD2. The CDR3 protein is CASSLAGGHEQYV. The CDR3 DNA reads as TGTGCCAGCAGTTTAGCGGGGGGCCACGAGCAGTACGTC.